The present T cell receptor (beta chain) was sequenced within a study of blood T cell repertoires in COVID-19 (dated by TCRdb to the early 2020s). Regarding the complete study: Samples from collaborators originated in the United States, Italy and Spain and spanned both the acute and convalescent phases of COVID-19. The prospective study material was composed of cDNA or gDNA derived from T cells, B-cell-depleted T cells, or PBMCs. Nearly every sample came with metadata listing a de-identified subject ID, COVID-19 status, age in years and sex. The repertoires were made available in a free public database intended to serve as a resource for research on the immune response to SARS-CoV-2. Where HLA class I and class II types were available, the types were taken from metadata supplied by the sample provider, not from assay-based typing. Deeply sampled blood TCRbeta repertoires from subjects exposed to, actively infected with, or recovered from COVID-19 were included in the dataset. Samples were obtained from the ongoing ImmuneRACE study (first 160 participants) and from over a thousand subjects provided by 6 global collaborators. The investigation overall reported the following: How much clinical and demographic metadata was included differed by source and by participant, and the metadata was provided uncurated.

Whole blood was collected in K2EDTA tubes by collaborating institutions according to the institutions' own protocols. Collaborator samples were shipped for TCRbeta analysis as frozen whole blood, isolated PBMCs, or DNA extracted from either sample type. This clone was seen a handful of times. It lacks a known antigen. No base quality information exists; no much larger clone differs at one position. The CDR3 numbers 13 residues from cysteine through phenylalanine. Only the CDR3 DNA stays, 39 bases, in frame from base 1. Based on the germline V gene (reference sequence), the CDR1 and CDR2 sequences are LGHDT and YNNKEL. After removal of 8 bases from V and 5 bases from J, the junction retains 5 bases not matched to a gene. The immunoSEQ Assay, a bias-controlled multiplex PCR, was used to amplify TCRbeta CDR3 regions from genomic DNA. Per the source publication's procedure: Within the assay, amplification of reference gene primers was used to estimate how many nucleated cells each sample contained. To quantify the absolute abundance of each unique TCRbeta CDR3 rearrangement, sequence reads were collapsed and filtered. For each sample, productive Simpson clonality was calculated by taking the square root of Simpson's diversity index across productive rearrangements. What TCRdb holds here is the immuneACCESS table cut down to in-frame rearrangements. Part of the clones is not present; checked against another copy, under half of the missing clones reflect an unresolved V gene, and the others are unexplained. The D gene and trimming were derived from the DNA, and the V and J assignments and clone size from that table. The sample yields about 50,000 clones; over 75% were counted once. The ten largest clones take up about 9.4% of the sample.

Sequencing used peripheral blood. The chain joins TRBV3-1 (or the pseudogene TRBV3-2) to TRBJ2-5; TRBD2 lines up with 10 middle nucleotides. The TCR originated in a human donor in a cohort sampled during active COVID-19. The CDR3 protein sequence reads: CASGTSGMETQYF. The sequenced DNA: TGTGCCAGCGGTACTAGCGGGATGGAGACCCAGTACTTC.